These T cell receptor beta chains were read from a single sample in a study of T-cell memory formation after mild COVID-19. A single record per CDR3 protein comes from TCRdb applying MiXCR to the 5' RACE reads. The sample contains 470,000 or so distinct CDR3 sequences, about 20% of which appear only once. The sample was PBMCs or a T cell subset sorted from them (not recorded which). The origin of the receptors is an adult woman who had mild COVID-19 (a few samples of this study predate the infection). Cell type and time point are not known. Each CDR3 is given with its conserved first and last residue. D genes are given only for firm matches. Rows give clone size only sometimes, using once, few, many, or a class for an expanded clone.

clone_size: -; v_call: TRBV24-1; j_call: TRBJ2-3; d_call: -; cdr3_nt: TGTGCCACCAGTGATCCACATGGGACGGGCGTCGGGCATATCACAGATACGCAGTATTTT; cdr3_aa: CATSDPHGTGVGHITDTQYF
clone_size: -; v_call: TRBV6-2/TRBV6-3; j_call: TRBJ2-2; d_call: -; cdr3_nt: TGTGCCAGCAGTTACAGGTTACCCGGGGAGCTGTTTTTT; cdr3_aa: CASSYRLPGELFF
clone_size: few; v_call: TRBV7-2; j_call: TRBJ2-1; d_call: -; cdr3_nt: TGTGCCAGCAGCTTATCTTATGGGACTCGTGAGCAGTTCTTC; cdr3_aa: CASSLSYGTREQFF
clone_size: once; v_call: TRBV9; j_call: TRBJ2-7; d_call: -; cdr3_nt: TGTGCCAGCAGCCCCAGGATAGCCCCCTACGAGCAGTACTTC; cdr3_aa: CASSPRIAPYEQYF
clone_size: -; v_call: TRBV12-3/TRBV12-4; j_call: TRBJ1-2; d_call: -; cdr3_nt: TGTGCCAGCAGTTTGCGGGGATATTATGGCTACACCTTC; cdr3_aa: CASSLRGYYGYTF
clone_size: -; v_call: TRBV3-1; j_call: TRBJ2-1; d_call: -; cdr3_nt: TGTGCCAGCAGCCTTCATCGGACCGGGAATGAGCAGTTCTTC; cdr3_aa: CASSLHRTGNEQFF
clone_size: -; v_call: TRBV9; j_call: TRBJ2-7; d_call: -; cdr3_nt: TGTGCCAGCAGCGTAGCCCCAACCTACGAGCAGTACTTC; cdr3_aa: CASSVAPTYEQYF
clone_size: -; v_call: TRBV5-6; j_call: TRBJ1-1; d_call: TRBD1; cdr3_nt: TGTGCCAGCAGCTGGACAGGGAAGAGAGCTTTCTTT; cdr3_aa: CASSWTGKRAFF
clone_size: few; v_call: TRBV9; j_call: TRBJ2-3; d_call: -; cdr3_nt: TGTGCCAGCAGCGTTGGAGGGCCGGGCACAGATACGCAGTATTTT; cdr3_aa: CASSVGGPGTDTQYF
clone_size: many; v_call: TRBV27; j_call: TRBJ2-3; d_call: TRBD1; cdr3_nt: TGTGCCAGCAGTCGGGACAGGGTGATAGATACGCAGTATTTT; cdr3_aa: CASSRDRVIDTQYF
clone_size: -; v_call: TRBV27; j_call: TRBJ1-5; d_call: -; cdr3_nt: TGTGCCAGCAGTCCTCAAAACCCCCGGTGGGCCAGTGAGTTAGGTCAGCCCCAGCATTTT; cdr3_aa: CASSPQNPRWASELGQPQHF
clone_size: -; v_call: TRBV6-2/TRBV6-3; j_call: TRBJ2-4; d_call: TRBD2; cdr3_nt: TGTGCCAGCAGTTACGAGGGACTAGTGGGTCGTGGCAACATTCAGTACTTC; cdr3_aa: CASSYEGLVGRGNIQYF
clone_size: -; v_call: TRBV6-2/TRBV6-3; j_call: TRBJ2-3; d_call: -; cdr3_nt: TGTGCCAGCAGTTACGAGGCCGGCGCCTACACAGATACGCAGTATTTT; cdr3_aa: CASSYEAGAYTDTQYF
clone_size: few; v_call: TRBV20-1; j_call: TRBJ1-2; d_call: TRBD1; cdr3_nt: TGCAGTGCTTCGACAGGGGGCGGCTACACCTTC; cdr3_aa: CSASTGGGYTF
clone_size: few; v_call: TRBV20-1; j_call: TRBJ2-7; d_call: -; cdr3_nt: TGCAGTGCTAGGATGTTTTACGAGCAGTACTTC; cdr3_aa: CSARMFYEQYF
clone_size: few; v_call: TRBV30; j_call: TRBJ1-4; d_call: -; cdr3_nt: TGTGCCTGGAGTGTACGAGGGAGTGGGCCGGGGAGGCTGTTTTTT; cdr3_aa: CAWSVRGSGPGRLFF
clone_size: -; v_call: TRBV7-9; j_call: TRBJ2-7; d_call: -; cdr3_nt: TGTGCCAGCAGCTTTTTAGGGGCGCCACCGACCTACGAGCAGTACTTC; cdr3_aa: CASSFLGAPPTYEQYF